This TCR beta chain was captured in a study of blood T cell repertoires in COVID-19. As for the study in general: Samples of COVID-19 (acute and convalescent) were obtained from the United States, Italy and Spain. PBMCs, B-cell-depleted T cells, or T cells were the source of the cDNA or gDNA that made up the material.

Authors' analysis steps: Cell counts per sample came from amplifying reference gene primers. Generated by immunoSEQ multiplex PCR, the TCRdb table keeps only in-frame clones and is missing some. That table gives V, J and clone size, and the DNA gave D and trimming. Of some 260,000 clones in the sample, over 75% are singletons; the top ten hold approximately 10%. Seattle patient enrollment occurred during active infection, with longitudinal follow-up thereafter. The receptor comes from a woman aged 70 to 79 with COVID-19, enrolled during active disease. The sample was peripheral blood.

The CDR3, as DNA: TGTGCCAGCAGTTTATTCCCAGGGGTTACCGGGGAGCTGTTTTTT. This gives the protein CASSLFPGVTGELFF. The chain employs TRBV27 and TRBJ2-2; a weak D match, TRBD1 (6 bases). Trimming shortened V by 1 base and J by 5 bases, and 11 bases separated the two germline ends. CDR1 and CDR2 (germline): MNHEY, SMNVEV (reference sequence). CDR3 size: 15 residues.